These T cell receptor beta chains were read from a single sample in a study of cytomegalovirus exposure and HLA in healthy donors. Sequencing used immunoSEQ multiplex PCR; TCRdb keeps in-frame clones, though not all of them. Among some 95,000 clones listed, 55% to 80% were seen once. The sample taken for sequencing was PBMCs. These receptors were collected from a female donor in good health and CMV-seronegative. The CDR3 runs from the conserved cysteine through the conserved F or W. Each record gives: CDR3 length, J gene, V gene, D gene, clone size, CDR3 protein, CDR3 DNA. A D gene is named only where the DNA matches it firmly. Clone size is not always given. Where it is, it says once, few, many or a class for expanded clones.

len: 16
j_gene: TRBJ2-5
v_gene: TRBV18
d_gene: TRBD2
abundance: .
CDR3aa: CASSRSSGRVGETQYF
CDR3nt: TGTGCCAGCTCACGGTCTAGCGGGAGGGTCGGGGAGACCCAGTACTTC

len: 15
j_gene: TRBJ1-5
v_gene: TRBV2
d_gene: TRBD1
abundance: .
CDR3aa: CASTVPGQGNQPQHF
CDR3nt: TGTGCCAGCACCGTACCGGGACAGGGGAATCAGCCCCAGCATTTT

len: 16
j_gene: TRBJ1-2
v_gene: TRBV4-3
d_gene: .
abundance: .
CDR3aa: CASSQDLRALLYGYTF
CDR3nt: TGCGCCAGCAGCCAAGATTTGAGGGCCCTTCTCTATGGCTACACCTTC

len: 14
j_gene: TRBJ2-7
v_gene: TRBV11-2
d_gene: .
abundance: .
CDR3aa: CASSLSGGTYEQYF
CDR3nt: TGTGCCAGCAGCTTATCAGGCGGGACCTACGAGCAGTACTTC

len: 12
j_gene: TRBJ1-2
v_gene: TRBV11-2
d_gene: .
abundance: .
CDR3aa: CASSQANYGYTF
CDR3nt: TGTGCCAGCTCACAGGCTAACTATGGCTACACCTTC

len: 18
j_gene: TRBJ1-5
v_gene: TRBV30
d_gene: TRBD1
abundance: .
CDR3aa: CASSVGHIRGNNHQPQHF
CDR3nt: TGTGCCTCGAGTGTAGGCCATATCAGGGGGAACAATCATCAGCCCCAGCATTTT

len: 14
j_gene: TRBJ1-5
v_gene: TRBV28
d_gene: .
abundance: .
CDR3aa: CASKGLYSNQPQHF
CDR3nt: TGTGCCAGCAAAGGACTGTATAGCAATCAGCCCCAGCATTTT

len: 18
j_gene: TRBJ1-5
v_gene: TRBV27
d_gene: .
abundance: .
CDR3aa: CASSLEVDRFVGNQPQHF
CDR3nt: TGTGCCAGCAGTTTGGAGGTTGACAGGTTCGTTGGCAATCAGCCCCAGCATTTT

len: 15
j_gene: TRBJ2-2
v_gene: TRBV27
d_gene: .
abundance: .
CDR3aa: CASSLSYGRTGELFF
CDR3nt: TGTGCCAGCAGTTTATCCTACGGGAGAACCGGGGAGCTGTTTTTT

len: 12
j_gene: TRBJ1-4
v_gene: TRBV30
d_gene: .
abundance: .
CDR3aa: CAWSVGGEKLFF
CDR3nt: TGTGCCTGGAGTGTAGGGGGAGAAAAACTGTTTTTT

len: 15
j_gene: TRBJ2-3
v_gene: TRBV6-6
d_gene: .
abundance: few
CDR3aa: CASRGNPGVTDTQYF
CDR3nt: TGTGCCAGCAGAGGTAACCCCGGGGTCACAGATACGCAGTATTTT

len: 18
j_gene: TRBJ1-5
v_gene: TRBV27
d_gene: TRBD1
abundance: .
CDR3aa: CASSFRDRRWRSNQPQHF
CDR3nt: TGTGCCAGCAGTTTTCGGGACAGGCGGTGGAGGAGCAATCAGCCCCAGCATTTT

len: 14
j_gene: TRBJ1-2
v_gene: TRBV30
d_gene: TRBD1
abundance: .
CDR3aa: CAHWSYRGRGGYTF
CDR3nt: TGTGCCCATTGGAGTTACAGGGGGCGCGGTGGCTACACCTTC

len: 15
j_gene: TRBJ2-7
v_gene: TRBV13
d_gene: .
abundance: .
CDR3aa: CASSLRGRNFYEQYF
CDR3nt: TGTGCCAGCAGCTTACGAGGGAGGAATTTTTACGAGCAGTACTTC

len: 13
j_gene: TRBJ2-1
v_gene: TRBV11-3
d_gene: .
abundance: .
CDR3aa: CASSPRGANEQFF
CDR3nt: TGTGCCAGCAGCCCACGGGGGGCAAATGAGCAGTTCTTC

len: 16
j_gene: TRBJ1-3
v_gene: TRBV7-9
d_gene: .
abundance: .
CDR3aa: CASSLGQGGTGNTIYF
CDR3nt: TGTGCCAGCAGCTTAGGTCAGGGAGGGACTGGAAACACCATATATTTT

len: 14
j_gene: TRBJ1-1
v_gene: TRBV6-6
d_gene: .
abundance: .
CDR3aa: CASSYLDRNTEAFF
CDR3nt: TGTGCCAGCAGTTACCTGGACAGAAACACTGAAGCTTTCTTT

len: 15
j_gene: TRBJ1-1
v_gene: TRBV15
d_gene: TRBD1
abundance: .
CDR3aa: CATSREGTGGMGAFF
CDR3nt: TGTGCCACCAGCAGAGAAGGGACAGGGGGTATGGGAGCTTTCTTT

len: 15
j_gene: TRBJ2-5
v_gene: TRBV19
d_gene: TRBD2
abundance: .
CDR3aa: CASSPASGLQETQYF
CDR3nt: TGTGCCAGTAGCCCGGCTAGCGGGCTACAAGAGACCCAGTACTTC

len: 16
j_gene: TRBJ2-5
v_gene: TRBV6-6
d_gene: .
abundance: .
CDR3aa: CASSPQVTGNQETQYF
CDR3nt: TGTGCCAGCAGTCCGCAAGTCACAGGAAACCAAGAGACCCAGTACTTC

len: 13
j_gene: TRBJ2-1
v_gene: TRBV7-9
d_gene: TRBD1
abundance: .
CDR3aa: CASRRQGVDEQFF
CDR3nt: TGTGCCAGCAGGAGACAGGGCGTCGATGAGCAGTTCTTC

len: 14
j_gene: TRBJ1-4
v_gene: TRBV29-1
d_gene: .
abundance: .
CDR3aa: CSVRGHATNEKLFF
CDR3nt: TGCAGCGTTCGCGGGCACGCAACTAATGAAAAACTGTTTTTT

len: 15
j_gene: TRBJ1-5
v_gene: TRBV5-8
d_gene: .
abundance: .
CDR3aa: CASSFRGTSNQPQHF
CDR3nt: TGTGCCAGCAGCTTCAGGGGCACCAGCAATCAGCCCCAGCATTTT

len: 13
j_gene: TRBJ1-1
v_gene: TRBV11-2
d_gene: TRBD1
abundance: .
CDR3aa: CASSFGTGGEAFF
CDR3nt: TGTGCCAGCAGCTTCGGGACAGGGGGTGAAGCTTTCTTT

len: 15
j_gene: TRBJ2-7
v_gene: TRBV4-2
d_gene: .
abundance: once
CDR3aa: CASSQGLHPSYEQYF
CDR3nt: TGTGCCAGCAGCCAAGGACTCCACCCCTCCTACGAGCAGTACTTC

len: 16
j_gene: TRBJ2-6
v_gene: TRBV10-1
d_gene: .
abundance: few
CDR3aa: CASSAGEQSGANVLTF
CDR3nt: TGCGCCAGCAGTGCGGGGGAGCAAAGTGGGGCCAACGTCCTGACTTTC

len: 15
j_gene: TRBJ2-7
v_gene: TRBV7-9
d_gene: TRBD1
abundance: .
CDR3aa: CASTGGQGASYEQYF
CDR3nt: TGTGCCAGCACCGGGGGACAGGGGGCTTCCTACGAGCAGTACTTC

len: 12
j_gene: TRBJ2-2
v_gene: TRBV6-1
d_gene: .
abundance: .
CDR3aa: CASRFGTGELFF
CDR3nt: TGTGCCAGCAGATTCGGGACCGGGGAGCTGTTTTTT

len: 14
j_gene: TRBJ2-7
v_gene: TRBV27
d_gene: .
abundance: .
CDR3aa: CASSSTALSYEQYF
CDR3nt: TGTGCCAGCAGTTCGACAGCCCTCTCCTACGAGCAGTACTTC

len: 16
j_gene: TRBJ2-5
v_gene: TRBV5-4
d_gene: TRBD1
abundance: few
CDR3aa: CASSHLRDRGGKTQYF
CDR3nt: TGTGCCAGCAGCCACCTCCGGGACAGGGGTGGGAAGACCCAGTACTTC

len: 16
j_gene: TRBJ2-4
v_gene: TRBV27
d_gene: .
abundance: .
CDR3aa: CASSLEVMEVRNIQYF
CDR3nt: TGTGCCAGCAGTTTAGAGGTTATGGAGGTTCGGAACATTCAGTACTTC

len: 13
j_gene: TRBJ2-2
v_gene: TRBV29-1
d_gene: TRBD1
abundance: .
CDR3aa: CSAKGAVTGELFF
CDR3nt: TGCAGCGCCAAGGGGGCGGTGACCGGGGAGCTGTTTTTT

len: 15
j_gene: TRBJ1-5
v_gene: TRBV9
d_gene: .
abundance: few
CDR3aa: CASSVAADSNQPQHF
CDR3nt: TGTGCCAGCAGCGTAGCTGCGGATAGCAATCAGCCCCAGCATTTT

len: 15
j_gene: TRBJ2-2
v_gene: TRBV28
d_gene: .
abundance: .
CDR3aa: CASSQQQGNTGELFF
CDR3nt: TGTGCCAGCAGTCAACAACAGGGGAACACCGGGGAGCTGTTTTTT

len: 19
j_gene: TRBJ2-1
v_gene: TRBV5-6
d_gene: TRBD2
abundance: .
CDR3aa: CASIVGTSGPSIQGNEQFF
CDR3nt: TGTGCCAGCATCGTTGGGACTAGCGGGCCCTCAATCCAGGGGAATGAGCAGTTCTTC

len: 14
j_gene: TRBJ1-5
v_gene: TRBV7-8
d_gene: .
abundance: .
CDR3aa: CASSLQTPNQPQHF
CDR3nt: TGTGCCAGCAGCTTACAGACACCTAATCAGCCCCAGCATTTT